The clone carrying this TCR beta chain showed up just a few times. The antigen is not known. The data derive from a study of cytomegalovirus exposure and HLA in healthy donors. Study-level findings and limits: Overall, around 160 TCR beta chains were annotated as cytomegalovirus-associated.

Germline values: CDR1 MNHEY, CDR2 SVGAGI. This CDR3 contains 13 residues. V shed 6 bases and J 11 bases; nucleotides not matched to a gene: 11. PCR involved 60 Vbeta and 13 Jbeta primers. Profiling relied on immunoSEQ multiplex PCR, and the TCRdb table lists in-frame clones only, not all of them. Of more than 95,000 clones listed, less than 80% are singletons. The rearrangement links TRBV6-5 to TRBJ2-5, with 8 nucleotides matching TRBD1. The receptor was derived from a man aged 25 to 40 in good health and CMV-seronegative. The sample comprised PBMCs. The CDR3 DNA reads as TGTGCCAGCAGCCGGACAGGGTCCGGGGAGCAGTACTTC. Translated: CASSRTGSGEQYF.